The 5 T cell receptor beta chains presented below share a single source sample, sequenced in a study of CD8+CD57+ T cells in acquired aplastic anemia. For sequencing, patients were chosen who had shown expansion of CD8+CD57+ cells by flow cytometry. The use of genomic DNA as template underpinned the TCR beta VDJ and CDR3 profiling. TCRdb used MiXCR to reprocess the reads, holding one entry per CDR3 protein. The table lists approximately 180,000 distinct CDR3 sequences, 63% of them singletons, with about 42% in the top ten. Sequences were obtained from sorted CD4+, CD8+, or CD8+CD57+ T cells (not recorded which) from PBMCs. Source of these receptors: a human donor with aplastic anemia.

This clonotype was observed a handful of times. This chain uses TRBV20-1 with TRBJ2-1, with TRBD2 matching over 10 bases. J was trimmed by 4 bases and V by 2 bases; bases with no gene match: 2. Germline V gene data show CDR1 as DFQATT and CDR2 as SNEGSKA (reference sequence). The CDR3 consists of 14 residues. The CDR3 loop reads CSARRTSGYNEQFF. As DNA, the CDR3 is TGCAGTGCTAGACGGACTAGCGGTTACAATGAGCAGTTCTTC.

The chain is built from TRBV11-2 and TRBJ2-2; 9 bases are a match to TRBD1. V lost 5 bases, J lost 3 bases, and 4 bases stayed unmatched. CDR1 and CDR2 from the germline V gene are SGHAT and FQNNGV. The CDR3 has 15 amino acids. This CDR3 is CASSPGQGDTGELFF. The CDR3 nucleotides are TGTGCCAGCAGCCCGGGACAGGGCGACACCGGGGAGCTGTTTTTT.

The J gene is TRBJ1-6, the V gene TRBV20-1; 8 positions match TRBD1. Trimming at V came to 2 bases and at J to 16 bases, leaving 7 bases not matched to a gene. CDR3 length equals 12 residues. Looked up from germline, CDR1 is DFQATT and CDR2 is SNEGSKA (reference sequence). This CDR3 reads CSARLPGQALHF. In DNA form, the CDR3 reads TGCAGTGCTAGATTACCGGGACAGGCGCTCCACTTT.

In its sample, this clonotype was seen a few times. The chain couples TRBV15 to TRBJ2-7; TRBD2 aligns across 8 bases. Germline CDR1 LNHNV, CDR2 YYDKDF (reference sequence). The CDR3 runs 17 residues. J was trimmed by 2 bases and V by 0 bases; bases with no gene match: 9. CDR3 sequence: CATSRDRVAGGTYEQYF. In DNA, the CDR3 is TGTGCCACCAGCAGAGATCGGGTGGCGGGGGGAACCTACGAGCAGTACTTC. Full variable domain (outside the CDR3, taken from reference TRBV15 and TRBJ2-7): DAMVIQNPRYQVTQFGKPVTLSCSQTLNHNVMYWYQQKSSQAPKLLFHYYDKDFNNEADTPDNFQSRRPNTSFCFLDIRSPGLGDTAMYLCATSRDRVAGGTYEQYFGPGTRLTVT.

This clonotype showed up many times. The rearrangement joins TRBV20-1 to TRBJ1-2, with TRBD1 matching over 7 bases. The CDR3 runs 14 residues. V shed 4 bases and J 0 bases; nucleotides not matched to a gene: 5. Germline lookup yields CDR1 DFQATT and CDR2 SNEGSKA (reference sequence). The CDR3 region is CSATGQDPNYGYTF. For the CDR3, the DNA is TGCAGTGCTACCGGACAGGATCCTAACTATGGCTACACCTTC.